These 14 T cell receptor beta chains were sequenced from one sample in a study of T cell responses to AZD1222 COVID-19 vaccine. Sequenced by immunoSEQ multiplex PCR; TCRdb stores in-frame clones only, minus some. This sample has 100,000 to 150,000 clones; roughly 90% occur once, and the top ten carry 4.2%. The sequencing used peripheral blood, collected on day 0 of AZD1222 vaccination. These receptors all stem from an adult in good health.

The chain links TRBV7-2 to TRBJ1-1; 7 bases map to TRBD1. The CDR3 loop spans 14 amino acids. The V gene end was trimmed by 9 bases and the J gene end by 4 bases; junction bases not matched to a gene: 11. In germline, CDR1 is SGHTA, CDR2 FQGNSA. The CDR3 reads CASTGTALGTEAFF. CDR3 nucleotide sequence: TGTGCCAGTACCGGGACAGCCCTGGGCACTGAAGCTTTCTTT.

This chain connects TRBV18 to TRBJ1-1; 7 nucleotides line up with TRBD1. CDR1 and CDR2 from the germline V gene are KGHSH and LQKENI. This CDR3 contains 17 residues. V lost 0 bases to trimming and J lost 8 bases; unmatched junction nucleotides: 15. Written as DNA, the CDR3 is TGTGCCAGCTCACCACCGGCATCAGGGGGTGGCTATGGGGAAGCTTTCTTT. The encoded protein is CASSPPASGGGYGEAFF.

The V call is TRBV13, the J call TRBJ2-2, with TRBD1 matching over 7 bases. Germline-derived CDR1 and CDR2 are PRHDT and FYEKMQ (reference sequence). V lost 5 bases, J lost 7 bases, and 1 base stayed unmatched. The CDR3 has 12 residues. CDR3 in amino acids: CASSTGVGELFF. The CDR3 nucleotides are TGTGCCAGCAGCACAGGGGTCGGGGAGCTGTTTTTT.

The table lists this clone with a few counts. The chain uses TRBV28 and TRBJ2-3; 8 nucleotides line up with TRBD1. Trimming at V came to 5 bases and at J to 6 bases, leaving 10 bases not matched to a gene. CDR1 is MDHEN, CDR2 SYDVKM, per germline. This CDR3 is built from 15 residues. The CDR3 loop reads CASSPGTGGGDTQYF. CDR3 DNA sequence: TGTGCCAGCAGTCCCGGTACAGGGGGAGGTGATACGCAGTATTTT.

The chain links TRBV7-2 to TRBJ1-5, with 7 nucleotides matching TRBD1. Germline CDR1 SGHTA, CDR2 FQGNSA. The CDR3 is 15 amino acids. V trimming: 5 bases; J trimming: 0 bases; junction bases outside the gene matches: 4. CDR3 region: CASSVQGISNQPQHF. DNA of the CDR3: TGTGCCAGCAGCGTACAGGGGATTAGCAATCAGCCCCAGCATTTT.

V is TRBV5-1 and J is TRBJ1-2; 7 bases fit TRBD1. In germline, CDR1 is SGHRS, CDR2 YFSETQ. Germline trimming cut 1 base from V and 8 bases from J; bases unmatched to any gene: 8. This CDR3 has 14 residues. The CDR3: CASSLSLAGGGYTF. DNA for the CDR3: TGCGCCAGCAGCTTGTCGTTGGCAGGGGGAGGCTACACCTTC.

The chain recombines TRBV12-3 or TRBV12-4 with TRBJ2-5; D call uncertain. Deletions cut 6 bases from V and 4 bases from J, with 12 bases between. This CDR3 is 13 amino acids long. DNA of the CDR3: TGTGCCAGCAGCCCAAGGCGGATAGAGACCCAGTACTTC. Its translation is CASSPRRIETQYF.

The DNA of the CDR3 is TGTGCCAGCATCAAAGGGGGGGGGATTAGGGAGCTGTTTTTT. This encodes CASIKGGGIRELFF. The rearrangement links TRBV6-5 to TRBJ2-2; the D gene is possibly TRBD2 (7 bases). Trimming removed 7 bases at V and 9 bases at J, with 18 bases between. The CDR3 is 14 amino acids. Germline CDR1 and CDR2: MNHEY and SVGAGI.

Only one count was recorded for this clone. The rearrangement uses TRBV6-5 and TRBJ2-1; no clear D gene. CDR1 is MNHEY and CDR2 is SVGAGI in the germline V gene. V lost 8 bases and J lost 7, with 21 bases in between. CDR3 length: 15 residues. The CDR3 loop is CASFSRALSGNEQFF. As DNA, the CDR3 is TGTGCCAGCTTCAGCCGGGCCCTTTCTGGGAATGAGCAGTTCTTC.

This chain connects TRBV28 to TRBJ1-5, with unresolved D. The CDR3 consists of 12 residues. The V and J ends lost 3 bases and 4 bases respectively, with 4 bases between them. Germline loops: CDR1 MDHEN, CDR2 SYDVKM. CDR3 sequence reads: CASSFPNQPQHF. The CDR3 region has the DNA TGTGCCAGCAGTTTTCCTAATCAGCCCCAGCATTTT.

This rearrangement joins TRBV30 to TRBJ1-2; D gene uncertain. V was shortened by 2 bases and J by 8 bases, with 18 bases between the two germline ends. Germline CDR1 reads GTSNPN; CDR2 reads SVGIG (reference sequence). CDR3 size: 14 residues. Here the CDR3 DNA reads TGTGCCTGGAGTTTGTACCCTTCACACCCGGGCTACACCTTC. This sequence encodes CAWSLYPSHPGYTF.

CDR3 protein: CATPRTGGKGEAFF. Here the CDR3 DNA reads TGTGCCACACCTCGAACAGGGGGCAAAGGTGAAGCTTTCTTT. The V gene is TRBV2, the J gene TRBJ1-1; 9 bases align to TRBD1. The CDR3 is 14 residues long. The V gene's germline CDR1 is SNHLY and CDR2 FYNNEI. Trimming cost V 10 bases and J 7 bases; bases outside gene matches: 13.

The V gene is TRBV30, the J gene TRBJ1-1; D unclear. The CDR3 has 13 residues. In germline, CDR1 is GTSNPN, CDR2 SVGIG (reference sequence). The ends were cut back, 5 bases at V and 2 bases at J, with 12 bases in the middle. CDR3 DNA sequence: TGTGCCTGGGGAGGTAACTATAACACTGAAGCTTTCTTT. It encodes CAWGGNYNTEAFF.

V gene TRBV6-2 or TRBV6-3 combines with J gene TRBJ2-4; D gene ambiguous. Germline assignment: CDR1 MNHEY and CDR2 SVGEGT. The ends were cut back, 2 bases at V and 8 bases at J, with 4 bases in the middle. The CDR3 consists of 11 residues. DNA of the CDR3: TGTGCCAGCAGTTACAGTCACATTCAGTACTTC. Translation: CASSYSHIQYF.